The clone carrying this TCR beta chain was observed at least ten times. Its antigen is unidentified. The record originates from a study of cytomegalovirus exposure and HLA in healthy donors. Notes on the study in general: In an earlier analysis, most TCR beta V segments were productive about 90% or about 30% of the time. Upon later analysis, TCR association rates were observed to vary by HLA locus, being highest for DRB1 and lowest for HLA-C.

Researchers ran the PCR with 60 Vbeta and 13 Jbeta primers. The protocol was immunoSEQ multiplex PCR, while the TCRdb copy is restricted to in-frame clones and leaves out a portion. Counted here are more than 100,000 clones, about two thirds occurring once; the ten biggest clones make up 2% to 3%. The sample comprised PBMCs. This clonotype was obtained from a woman aged 40-49 years in good health and CMV-seronegative.

CDR3 coding DNA: TGTGCCAGCAGCTCAAGCGCTAAGACCTGGGTTGAAGCTTTCTTT. This translates into CASSSSAKTWVEAFF. This sequence joins TRBV7-9 and TRBJ1-1; D call uncertain. Trimming pared 4 bases from V and 7 bases from J, leaving 19 bases between. CDR3 length equals 15 residues. From germline, CDR1 is SEHNR and CDR2 FQNEAQ (reference sequence).